The entry that follows covers one TCR beta chain sequence. Its matching antigen is unknown. This CDR3 region has 13 residues. Germline CDR1 is SGHTA and CDR2 is FQGNSA. With V trimmed by 5 bases and J by 8 bases, 5 bases remained unmatched. The sample comes from a study of blood T cells in healthy people across ages. Overall study results and limits: PBMCs that were unsorted prevented a conclusive naive versus antigen-experienced comparison. When set beside aged donors, long-lived donors presented more naive CD4+ cells and higher diversity.

Sample-barcoded 5' priming and a J-beta primer mix drove a second PCR of about 6 to 12 cycles. Each CDR3 protein is one row after TCRdb ran MiXCR on the 5' RACE reads. The repertoire holds 1.5 million to 1.8 million distinct CDR3 sequences, with roughly 43% as singletons. V usage is TRBV7-2 and J usage is TRBJ2-3; 9 nucleotides line up with TRBD1. The sample comprised blood. The sequence derives from a woman younger than 30 in good health. CDR3 coding DNA: TGTGCCAGCAGCGTTAACAGGGGGCGTACGCAGTATTTT. Protein: CASSVNRGRTQYF.